The next 26 T cell receptor beta chains were all read from a single sample in a study of blood T cell repertoires in COVID-19. The repertoire was sequenced with immunoSEQ multiplex PCR; TCRdb's copy has only in-frame clones and lacks some. The sample lists about 190,000 clones; 88% were seen once. The sample taken for sequencing was peripheral blood. Receptors were obtained from a man between 25 and 39 years old with acute or convalescent COVID-19.

There are a few counts of this clone. The chain is built from TRBV12-2 and TRBJ1-5; the D call of TRBD1 is as the table states it, not checked on the DNA. TRBV12-2 is given as a pseudogene. CDR3 size: 15 residues. The CDR3 loop is CASRQTGEDNQPQHF. CDR3 coding DNA: TGTGCAAGTCGCCAGACAGGGGAGGACAATCAGCCCCAGCATTTT.

The chain couples TRBV5-6 to TRBJ2-1; 8 positions match TRBD2. Trimming took 4 bases from V and 3 from J; bases not matched to a gene: 9. Germline CDR1 SGHDT, CDR2 YYEEEE. The CDR3 is 16 amino acids. The CDR3 nucleotides read TGTGCCAGCAGCGGAACTAGCGGAGAAGTCTACAATGAGCAGTTCTTC. Translating it yields CASSGTSGEVYNEQFF.

The chain couples TRBV7-6 to TRBJ2-5; D might be TRBD1 (6 bases). Trimming removed 2 bases at V and 4 bases at J, with 14 bases between. The CDR3 extends over 15 amino acids. Germline CDR1 reads SGHVS; CDR2 reads FNYEAQ. CDR3 in DNA: TGTGCCAGCAGCTTAAGTCCGGGACACGGAGAGACCCAGTACTTC. Amino acids: CASSLSPGHGETQYF. Complete variable domain (other parts from reference TRBV7-6 and TRBJ2-5): GAGVSQSPRYKVTKRGQDVALRCDPISGHVSLYWYRQALGQGPEFLTYFNYEAQQDKSGLPNDRFSAERPEGSISTLTIQRTEQRDSAMYRCASSLSPGHGETQYFGPGTRLLVL.

The chain has TRBV19 and TRBJ1-1; D ambiguous. Trimming cost V 5 bases and J 3 bases, with 13 bases left between them. Germline assignment: CDR1 LNHDA and CDR2 SQIVND (reference sequence). CDR3 length equals 14 residues. Written as DNA, the CDR3 is TGTGCCAGTAGTTCCACAGTGAGTTACACTGAAGCTTTCTTT. It translates to CASSSTVSYTEAFF.

The rearrangement links TRBV27 to TRBJ2-7, with TRBD2 identical over 7 bases. The V gene's germline CDR1 is MNHEY and CDR2 SMNVEV (reference sequence). Trimming took 7 bases from V and 2 from J; bases not matched to a gene: 11. CDR3 length: 15 residues. The CDR3 reads CASKVREDQTYEQYF. The CDR3 DNA reads as TGTGCCAGCAAGGTACGGGAGGACCAAACCTACGAGCAGTACTTC.

The rearrangement joins TRBV12-5 to TRBJ2-7, with a weak D call TRBD1 (6 bases). The CDR3 has 13 residues. V gave up 3 bases and J gave up 1 base, with 7 bases separating them. Germline V gene sequence: CDR1 LGHNT, CDR2 FRNRAP. CDR3 in amino acids: CASGFGQSYEQYF. In DNA form, the CDR3 reads TGTGCTAGTGGTTTCGGACAGTCCTACGAGCAGTACTTC.

The rearrangement joins TRBV30 to TRBJ1-5; unclear D gene. V shed 5 bases and J shed 3 bases, with 17 bases lying between them. This CDR3 is 15 amino acids long. Germline CDR1 and CDR2: GTSNPN and SVGIG (reference sequence). The CDR3, as DNA: TGTGCCTGGTCTCTCAGGTGGTTTGACAATCAGCCCCAGCATTTT. Amino acid sequence: CAWSLRWFDNQPQHF. The full variable domain, rest sourced from reference TRBV30 and TRBJ1-5, is SQTIHQWPATLVQPVGSPLSLECTVEGTSNPNLYWYRQAAGRGLQLLFYSVGIGQISSEVPQNLSASRPQDRQFILSSKKLLLSDSGFYLCAWSLRWFDNQPQHFGDGTRLSIL.

This chain joins TRBV7-3 and TRBJ2-3; 10 nucleotides align to TRBD2. The CDR3 has 16 amino acids. V lost 5 bases to trimming and J lost 1 base; unmatched junction nucleotides: 6. Germline V gives CDR1 SGHTA, CDR2 FQGTGA. CDR3 sequence reads: CASSPPGTSGTDTQYF. CDR3 nucleotides: TGTGCCAGCAGCCCACCCGGGACTAGCGGCACAGATACGCAGTATTTT.

The chain links TRBV7-2 to TRBJ1-2; 7 bases line up with TRBD1. V shed 0 bases, J shed 2 bases, and the junction held 3 bases outside the gene matches. The CDR3 is made up of 15 amino acids. Germline CDR1 SGHTA, CDR2 FQGNSA. CDR3 nucleotides: TGTGCCAGCAGCTTAGCCGGGACAGTCAACTATGGCTACACCTTC. It specifies CASSLAGTVNYGYTF.

The rearrangement links TRBV19 to TRBJ2-1, with TRBD2 matching over 12 bases. J gave up 7 bases and V 3 bases, and 7 bases lay outside the gene matches. The CDR3 is 16 residues long. Germline CDR1 LNHDA, CDR2 SQIVND (reference sequence). In DNA form, the CDR3 reads TGTGCCAGTAGTATTCTAGCGGGGGGGTCTCGAAATGAGCAGTTCTTC. Translating gives CASSILAGGSRNEQFF.

The chain employs TRBV18 and TRBJ2-6; D might be TRBD1 (6 bases). The CDR3 is made up of 15 amino acids. Trimming cost V 8 bases and J 0 bases, with 11 bases left between them. From germline, CDR1 is KGHSH and CDR2 LQKENI. The CDR3 is CASLRQASGANVLTF. The CDR3 region has the DNA TGTGCCAGCCTGAGACAGGCCTCTGGGGCCAACGTCCTGACTTTC. The entire variable domain, with the rest obtained from reference TRBV18 and TRBJ2-6, is as follows: NAGVMQNPRHLVRRRGQEARLRCSPMKGHSHVYWYRQLPEEGLKFMVYLQKENIIDESGMPKERFSAEFPKEGPSILRIQQVVRGDSAAYFCASLRQASGANVLTFGAGSRLTVL.

The J gene is TRBJ1-2, the V gene TRBV11-2; no clear D gene. This CDR3 has 13 amino acids. Looked up from germline, CDR1 is SGHAT and CDR2 is FQNNGV. V shed 4 bases and J shed 4 bases, with 10 bases lying between them. The CDR3 is CASSSTGPYGYTF. The CDR3 DNA is TGTGCCAGCAGCTCGACGGGTCCCTATGGCTACACCTTC.

This chain joins TRBV25-1 and TRBJ1-5; the match to TRBD1 covers 7 bases. CDR3 size: 13 residues. The germline V gene encodes CDR1 MGHDK and CDR2 SYGVNS. Unmatched junction bases numbered 5, after V lost 5 bases and J lost 7 bases. The CDR3 here is CASSFRGTQPQHF. The CDR3 DNA follows: TGTGCCAGCAGTTTCAGGGGGACCCAGCCCCAGCATTTT. The full variable domain, in which reference TRBV25-1 and TRBJ1-5 provide the parts outside the CDR3, is EADIYQTPRYLVIGTGKKITLECSQTMGHDKMYWYQQDPGMELHLIHYSYGVNSTEKGDLSSESTVSRIRTEHFPLTLESARPSHTSQYLCASSFRGTQPQHFGDGTRLSIL.

The rearrangement links TRBV10-3 to TRBJ2-1; 16 bases align to TRBD2. The CDR3 length is 18 residues. Germline loops: CDR1 ENHRY, CDR2 SYGVKD. The V segment lost 6 bases and the J segment 4 bases; nucleotides outside the gene matches: 9. DNA of the CDR3: TGTGCCATCAGGCCTGGGACTAGCGGGGGGGCATGGTACAATGAGCAGTTCTTC. Protein product: CAIRPGTSGGAWYNEQFF.

The chain uses TRBV28 and TRBJ1-5; D remains unclear. Trimming left V 5 bases short and J 0 bases short, with 11 bases between. The length of the CDR3 is 15 residues. Germline values: CDR1 MDHEN, CDR2 SYDVKM. This CDR3 is CASSPLSVSNQPQHF. The CDR3, as DNA: TGTGCCAGCAGTCCCCTCTCTGTTAGCAATCAGCCCCAGCATTTT.

V is TRBV11-2 and J is TRBJ1-3; 7 bases are a match to TRBD1. The CDR3 contains 14 residues. CDR1 and CDR2 from the germline V gene are SGHAT and FQNNGV. The ends lost 4 bases at V and 4 bases at J; junction bases unmatched: 4. The chain's CDR3 is CASSSTGSGNTIYF. As DNA, the CDR3 is TGTGCCAGCAGCTCGACAGGGAGCGGAAACACCATATATTTT.

V gene TRBV5-8 combines with J gene TRBJ2-1, with TRBD2 identical over 10 bases. Germline loops: CDR1 SGHTS, CDR2 YDEGEE. The ends lost 2 bases at V and 5 bases at J; junction bases unmatched: 10. The CDR3 is 17 amino acids. The CDR3 reads CASSFFSGGARNNEQFF. CDR3 DNA: TGTGCCAGCAGCTTCTTCAGCGGGGGGGCCAGGAACAATGAGCAGTTCTTC.

This chain links TRBV30 with TRBJ1-2; 7 bases align to TRBD1. The germline CDR1 and CDR2 sequences are GTSNPN and SVGIG (reference sequence). The J segment lost 3 bases and the V segment lost 5 bases, leaving 6 bases of the junction unmatched. This CDR3 has 13 amino acids. The DNA of the CDR3 is TGTGCCTGGCAGAGACAGGGAGACTATGGCTACACCTTC. Translated: CAWQRQGDYGYTF. The full variable domain, in which reference TRBV30 and TRBJ1-2 provide the parts outside the CDR3, is SQTIHQWPATLVQPVGSPLSLECTVEGTSNPNLYWYRQAAGRGLQLLFYSVGIGQISSEVPQNLSASRPQDRQFILSSKKLLLSDSGFYLCAWQRQGDYGYTFGSGTRLTVV.

The chain links TRBV7-3 to TRBJ2-7, with unresolved D. V lost 1 base, J lost 6 bases, and 10 bases lay in between. The CDR3 length is 13 residues. Per germline, CDR1 SGHTA and CDR2 FQGTGA. This CDR3 reads CASSLRLVGEQYF. The CDR3 coding sequence is TGTGCCAGCAGCTTAAGGCTAGTCGGCGAGCAGTACTTC.

Comments on this clone: The junction departs from the called germline gene at one end, perhaps through a read error. This CDR3 is CASSFRGPKAF. The CDR3 coding sequence is TGTGCCAGCAGTTTCAGGGGGCCCAAAGCTTTT. V and J are TRBV12-3 or TRBV12-4 and TRBJ1-4, with 8 bases identical to TRBD1. The CDR3 covers 11 residues.

This chain joins TRBV18 and TRBJ1-3; D is ambiguous. Germline CDR1 and CDR2: KGHSH and LQKENI. Trimming removed 3 bases from V and 8 bases from J, with 14 bases in between. The CDR3 is made up of 14 amino acids. The CDR3 loop is CASSPFTGSDTIYF. In nucleotides, the CDR3 is TGTGCCAGCTCACCGTTTACTGGTAGTGACACCATATATTTT.

The chain carries TRBV3-1 (or the pseudogene TRBV3-2) and TRBJ2-7; 9 bases align to TRBD1. The germline V gene encodes CDR1 LGHDT and CDR2 YNNKEL (reference sequence). This CDR3 spans 15 amino acids. V lost 1 base, J lost 2 bases, and 3 bases stayed unmatched. DNA for the CDR3: TGTGCCAGCAGCCAAGGACAGGGGGGACCCTACGAGCAGTACTTC. Translation gives CASSQGQGGPYEQYF.

The chain links TRBV5-1 to TRBJ2-1; a weak D match, TRBD1 (5 bases). The CDR3 sequence is 14 residues long. Trimming cost V 4 bases and J 6 bases, with 14 bases left between them. Germline V lookup: CDR1 SGHRS, CDR2 YFSETQ. CDR3 sequence: CASSPYDSLNEQFF. Here the CDR3 DNA reads TGCGCCAGCAGCCCTTACGACAGCCTCAATGAGCAGTTCTTC.

The chain uses TRBV28 and TRBJ1-5; D unresolved. Germline V CDR1 and CDR2: MDHEN, SYDVKM. V was trimmed by 6 bases and J by 4 bases, leaving 10 bases between them. This CDR3 has 13 residues. The CDR3: CASRVQYNQPQHF. Written as DNA, the CDR3 is TGTGCCAGCAGGGTACAGTATAATCAGCCCCAGCATTTT.

The chain joins TRBV7-9 to TRBJ2-1, with 9 bases fitting TRBD2. Germline CDR1 is SEHNR and CDR2 is FQNEAQ (reference sequence). The CDR3 consists of 18 residues. With V trimmed by 1 base and J by 12 bases, 19 bases remained unmatched. The CDR3, as DNA: TGTGCCAGCAGCTTAGGAGAGGCTGGCGGGAGGGCCCTAGGAGGGCAGTTCTTC. This sequence encodes CASSLGEAGGRALGGQFF.

About this clone: Other DNA sequences from this sample encode an identical CDR3 as well. The rearrangement joins TRBV5-1 to TRBJ2-2; perhaps TRBD1 as D (8 bases). The CDR3 loop spans 15 amino acids. The germline V gene has CDR1 SGHRS and CDR2 YFSETQ. V was pared by 4 bases and J by 5 bases, with 15 bases between. The CDR3 loop is CASSPGQGGTGELFF. DNA for the CDR3: TGCGCCAGCAGCCCAGGACAGGGAGGGACCGGGGAGCTGTTTTTT.